The clone carrying this T cell receptor beta chain has ten or more counts. Its antigen is undetermined. The source of the sample is a study of T-cell reconstitution after alpha-beta-depleted transplantation in children. Findings and limits, study-wide: One year post-transplant, T-cell counts and diversity were largely derived from T cells produced anew. There were reportedly several hundred expanded graft clones from which alpha-beta T cells came about two months after transplant. TCRbeta diversity was high at day 60 in some patients (a result of surviving recipient T cells and thymic progenitors).

It was with unique molecular identifiers that the TCRbeta library was prepared. A single record per CDR3 protein comes from TCRdb applying MiXCR to the PCR reads. The sample has over 150,000 distinct CDR3 sequences; 5.5% to 7% are singletons. Specimen: PBMCs, collected before TCRalphabeta/CD19-depleted stem cell transplant. This TCR was sampled from a girl in the first two years of life with combined immunodeficiency, due to receive a stem cell transplant.

The CDR3: CASVTSYNEQFF. CDR3 coding DNA: TGTGCCAGCGTGACTAGCTACAATGAGCAGTTCTTC. This sequence joins TRBV25-1 and TRBJ2-1; maybe TRBD2 (6 bases). V gave up 8 bases and J gave up 3 bases, with 8 bases separating them. CDR1 is MGHDK and CDR2 is SYGVNS in the germline V gene. The length of the CDR3 is 12 residues. The whole variable domain, filled in from reference TRBV25-1 and TRBJ2-1, reads EADIYQTPRYLVIGTGKKITLECSQTMGHDKMYWYQQDPGMELHLIHYSYGVNSTEKGDLSSESTVSRIRTEHFPLTLESARPSHTSQYLCASVTSYNEQFFGPGTRLTVL.